Listed below are T cell receptor beta chains from one sample, sequenced in a study of T cell repertoires in cytomegalovirus infection. TCRdb passed the reads through MiXCR, listing each CDR3 protein once. Altogether about 680,000 distinct CDR3 sequences are present, 24% being singletons, with the ten largest covering 7% to 9%. The sample consisted of CD8+ T cells from PBMCs. The origin of the receptors is a human donor in good health (CMV status not recorded). Some clones in this sample may be carry-over from other donors' samples. Each CDR3 is given with its conserved first and last residue. The D gene is left open where the match is weak. Clone size appears in some rows only: once, few, many, or a class for an expanded clone.

J,V,D,length,size,CDR3,DNA
TRBJ2-1,TRBV7-2,TRBD2,16,NA,CASSAGLAGGHNEQFF,TGTGCCAGCAGCGCTGGACTAGCGGGGGGACACAATGAGCAGTTCTTC
TRBJ1-2,TRBV13,NA,15,few,CASSSGQSYNYGYTF,TGTGCCAGCAGCTCCGGACAGTCCTATAACTATGGCTACACCTTC
TRBJ1-2,TRBV29-1,NA,12,NA,CSVVSGAYGYTF,TGCAGCGTTGTATCGGGGGCTTACGGCTACACCTTC
TRBJ2-5,TRBV12-5,NA,15,once,CVSGSEGENQETQYF,TGTGTTAGTGGTTCCGAAGGGGAAAACCAAGAGACCCAGTACTTC
TRBJ1-1,TRBV7-8,NA,13,many,CASRGASLTEAFF,TGTGCCAGCCGGGGGGCTTCGCTCACTGAAGCTTTCTTT
TRBJ2-2,TRBV5-6,TRBD2,16,NA,CASSLKRGLITGELFF,TGTGCCAGCAGCTTGAAGCGGGGGCTGATCACCGGGGAGCTGTTTTTT
TRBJ2-2,TRBV4-1,NA,14,few,CASSQGGDHGELFF,TGCGCCAGCAGCCAAGGAGGCGATCACGGGGAGCTGTTTTTT
TRBJ2-1,TRBV28,TRBD1,16,few,CASSLRTGGYYNEQFF,TGTGCCAGCAGTTTAAGGACAGGGGGTTACTACAATGAGCAGTTCTTC
TRBJ2-2,TRBV12-3/TRBV12-4,NA,13,NA,CASSAGGAGELFF,TGTGCCAGCAGTGCAGGAGGGGCCGGGGAGCTGTTTTTT
TRBJ2-1,TRBV2,TRBD1,15,few,CASSDLTGWLGEQFF,TGTGCCAGCAGTGACCTGACAGGGTGGCTGGGTGAGCAGTTCTTC
TRBJ2-3,TRBV29-1,TRBD1,12,NA,CSTGARTDTQYF,TGCAGTACAGGGGCCCGCACAGATACGCAGTATTTT
TRBJ2-1,TRBV7-2,TRBD1,15,many,CASSLTDRGYNEQFF,TGTGCCAGCAGCTTAACAGACAGGGGGTACAATGAGCAGTTCTTC
TRBJ2-7,TRBV20-1,TRBD1,13,NA,CSASDRDKYEQYF,TGCAGTGCTAGCGACAGGGATAAGTACGAGCAGTACTTC
TRBJ2-3,TRBV6-6,TRBD2,16,many,CASSLWRGGDTDTQYF,TGTGCCAGCAGTTTGTGGCGGGGGGGCGACACAGATACGCAGTATTTT
TRBJ2-3,TRBV4-2,NA,18,few,CASSQGIRSHDGTDTQYF,TGTGCCAGCAGCCAAGGTATAAGGTCTCACGACGGCACAGATACGCAGTATTTT
TRBJ2-1,TRBV6-2/TRBV6-3,NA,14,many,CASSLQDYLNEQFF,TGTGCCAGCAGTTTACAGGACTACCTCAATGAGCAGTTCTTC
TRBJ2-7,TRBV20-1,NA,12,few,CSAPKGPYEQYF,TGCAGTGCTCCCAAGGGACCCTACGAGCAGTACTTC
TRBJ2-7,TRBV7-2,TRBD2,14,many,CASSLEVTGGEQYF,TGTGCCAGCAGCTTAGAGGTCACGGGGGGCGAGCAGTACTTC
TRBJ1-1,TRBV29-1,TRBD1,15,NA,CSVVRKQGTSTEAFF,TGCAGCGTTGTAAGGAAACAGGGGACCAGCACTGAAGCTTTCTTT
TRBJ2-7,TRBV29-1,TRBD1,16,NA,CSVEVFRGSSGYEQYF,TGCAGCGTTGAAGTTTTCAGGGGGTCGTCGGGCTACGAGCAGTACTTC
TRBJ2-7,TRBV19,TRBD2,14,NA,CASSLTGTTYEQYF,TGTGCCAGTAGTCTGACCGGGACTACCTACGAGCAGTACTTC
TRBJ2-1,TRBV7-9,NA,15,many,CASSYSGLNDNEQFF,TGTGCCAGCAGTTATTCGGGACTCAATGACAATGAGCAGTTCTTC
TRBJ1-2,TRBV20-1,TRBD1,15,NA,CSARAPGRGTDGYTF,TGCAGTGCTAGGGCGCCGGGCAGGGGGACCGATGGCTACACCTTC
TRBJ2-2,TRBV20-1,NA,13,few,CSANLANTGELFF,TGCAGTGCTAACCTCGCGAACACCGGGGAGCTGTTTTTT
TRBJ2-3,TRBV6-5,NA,14,NA,CASSYGGWTDTQYF,TGTGCCAGCAGTTATGGGGGCTGGACAGATACGCAGTATTTT
TRBJ2-1,TRBV4-1,TRBD2,16,NA,CASSQLLAGGFNEQFF,TGCGCCAGCAGCCAACTCCTAGCGGGGGGGTTCAATGAGCAGTTCTTC
TRBJ2-7,TRBV29-1,TRBD1,15,NA,CSVGGGEPNQDEQYF,TGCAGCGTTGGAGGGGGCGAACCAAACCAGGACGAGCAGTACTTC
TRBJ1-1,TRBV27,NA,13,many,CASSLMLSTEAFF,TGTGCCAGCAGTTTAATGTTGAGCACTGAAGCTTTCTTT
TRBJ1-1,TRBV20-1,NA,13,NA,CSARNQVGPRAFF,TGCAGTGCTAGAAACCAGGTGGGACCTAGGGCTTTCTTT
TRBJ1-5,TRBV5-6,NA,15,NA,CASSLGTVRNQPQHF,TGTGCCAGCAGCTTGGGCACAGTGCGCAATCAGCCCCAGCATTTT
TRBJ2-2,TRBV12-3/TRBV12-4,NA,13,NA,CASSSPGWGELFF,TGTGCCAGCAGTTCTCCCGGGTGGGGGGAGCTGTTTTTT
TRBJ2-2,TRBV6-5,NA,12,many,CASTAYTGELFF,TGTGCCAGCACAGCATACACCGGGGAGCTGTTTTTT
TRBJ1-1,TRBV28,NA,14,NA,CASRETREYWVAFF,TGTGCCAGCAGAGAAACCAGGGAGTATTGGGTGGCTTTCTTT
TRBJ1-1,TRBV20-1,NA,12,NA,CSAPDKSPEAFF,TGCAGTGCCCCCGACAAATCCCCCGAAGCTTTCTTT
TRBJ2-5,TRBV28,NA,13,NA,CASSLLDAETQYF,TGTGCCAGCAGCCTCCTTGACGCGGAGACCCAGTACTTC
TRBJ1-2,TRBV7-9,TRBD1,16,NA,CASSQGGTGYTYGYTF,TGTGCCAGCAGTCAAGGCGGGACAGGTTACACCTATGGCTACACCTTC
TRBJ1-1,TRBV5-1,TRBD1,16,NA,CASSSGGPALNTEAFF,TGCGCCAGCAGCTCAGGGGGGCCAGCATTGAACACTGAAGCTTTCTTT
TRBJ1-5,TRBV28,TRBD1,16,many,CASSTRQGEPNQPQHF,TGTGCCAGCAGTACCAGACAGGGAGAACCTAATCAGCCCCAGCATTTT
TRBJ1-1,TRBV28,NA,16,few,CASSTPGRMAGTEAFF,TGTGCCAGCAGTACCCCGGGCCGAATGGCGGGCACTGAAGCTTTCTTT
TRBJ2-2,TRBV28,NA,12,NA,CASTYVAGELFF,TGTGCCAGCACCTACGTCGCCGGGGAGCTGTTTTTT
TRBJ2-1,TRBV29-1,TRBD1,16,NA,CSVEDLGTGKYDEQFF,TGCAGCGTTGAAGATCTGGGGACAGGGAAGTACGATGAGCAGTTCTTC
TRBJ1-6,TRBV7-8,NA,16,many,CASSPDLSSYNSPLHF,TGTGCCAGCAGCCCGGACTTGAGCTCCTATAATTCACCCCTCCACTTT
TRBJ2-1,TRBV12-5,NA,15,many,CASGESGPTYNEQFF,TGTGCTAGTGGAGAGAGCGGGCCGACCTACAATGAGCAGTTCTTC
TRBJ2-3,TRBV11-2,TRBD2,15,NA,CASNNLAGGADTQYF,TGTGCCAGCAACAATCTAGCGGGGGGAGCAGATACGCAGTATTTT
TRBJ1-1,TRBV5-6,NA,14,NA,CASRHGGLNTEAFF,TGTGCCAGCAGACACGGGGGCTTGAACACTGAAGCTTTCTTT
TRBJ2-1,TRBV2,NA,14,few,CAVKGPHSYNEQFF,TGTGCCGTCAAAGGGCCCCACTCCTACAATGAGCAGTTCTTC
TRBJ2-1,TRBV7-9,NA,11,NA,CADWAGNEQFF,TGTGCCGATTGGGCGGGTAATGAGCAGTTCTTC
TRBJ1-2,TRBV29-1,NA,8,NA,CSDQTLIF,TGCAGCGACCAGACCTTAATCTTC
TRBJ2-1,TRBV11-1,NA,19,many,CASSPSEHYLAASYNEQFF,TGTGCCAGCAGCCCGTCCGAGCACTACTTGGCAGCCTCCTACAATGAGCAGTTCTTC
TRBJ2-3,TRBV27,TRBD2,15,NA,CASSPTLAGTDTQYF,TGTGCCAGCAGTCCAACACTAGCGGGCACAGATACGCAGTATTTT
TRBJ1-1,TRBV14,TRBD1,15,few,CASSHPDRGFPEAFF,TGTGCCAGCAGCCACCCGGACAGGGGCTTTCCTGAAGCTTTCTTT
TRBJ1-3,TRBV28,NA,14,many,CASSLRTSGNTIYF,TGTGCCAGCAGTTTAAGGACGAGTGGAAACACCATATATTTT
TRBJ1-6,TRBV13,NA,14,NA,CASSPWTRDSPLHF,TGTGCCAGCAGCCCATGGACCCGTGATTCACCCCTCCACTTT
TRBJ1-4,TRBV6-1,NA,17,many,CASSPRGVDATNEKLFF,TGTGCCAGCAGTCCCCGGGGAGTGGATGCAACTAATGAAAAACTGTTTTTT
TRBJ1-2,TRBV7-4,TRBD1,14,few,CASSLGTGNNGYTF,TGTGCCAGCAGCTTAGGGACAGGGAATAATGGCTACACCTTC